This note documents a single T cell receptor (beta chain) sequence. What it recognizes is unknown. Libraries were prepared by immunoSEQ multiplex PCR; TCRdb keeps only in-frame clonotypes and omits some of them. The sample lists around 140,000 clones; roughly 90% were seen once. Trimming removed 3 bases from V and 2 bases from J, with 7 bases in between. The CDR3 loop spans 14 amino acids. The V gene's germline CDR1 is SGHTA and CDR2 FQGNSA. The entry originates in a study of T cell responses to AZD1222 COVID-19 vaccine. On the study more broadly: Pooling was applied to second doses at about 4 or about 12 weeks. Study observations and caveats: Reportedly, close to half of spike-specific TCRs are directed against unmutated variant regions. Baseline seropositives among AZD1222 recipients totaled only 5 to 7. White British people made up most donors, females outnumbered males, and clonal diversity was possibly underestimated.

The receptor comes from an adult in good health. The chain has TRBV7-2 and TRBJ2-2; D uncertain. This sample comprised peripheral blood, obtained on day 0 of AZD1222 vaccination. CDR3 DNA: TGTGCCAGCAGCTTCCAGGCTAACACCGGGGAGCTGTTTTTT. This sequence encodes CASSFQANTGELFF.